The clone carrying this TCR beta chain came up many times. V gave up 6 bases and J gave up 0 bases; unmatched junction bases: 4. The CDR3 spans 15 residues. Per the germline V gene, CDR1 is LNHDA and CDR2 is SQIVND (reference sequence). Each CDR3 protein gets one entry after TCRdb re-called the 5' RACE reads with MiXCR. The sample yields 25,000 to 35,000 distinct CDR3 sequences, about 10% seen once. The data originate from a study of spatial heterogeneity in lung cancer. Specified time point: blood at routine non-recurrence follow-up after resection. This sample comprised PBMCs, obtained at follow-up. The sequence was obtained from a female donor with early-stage non-small cell lung cancer. The chain combines TRBV19 with TRBJ2-1, with TRBD1 matching over 8 bases. CDR3 residues: CASSPGGLSYNEQFF. CDR3 DNA sequence: TGTGCCAGTAGCCCAGGGGGCCTCTCCTACAATGAGCAGTTCTTC.